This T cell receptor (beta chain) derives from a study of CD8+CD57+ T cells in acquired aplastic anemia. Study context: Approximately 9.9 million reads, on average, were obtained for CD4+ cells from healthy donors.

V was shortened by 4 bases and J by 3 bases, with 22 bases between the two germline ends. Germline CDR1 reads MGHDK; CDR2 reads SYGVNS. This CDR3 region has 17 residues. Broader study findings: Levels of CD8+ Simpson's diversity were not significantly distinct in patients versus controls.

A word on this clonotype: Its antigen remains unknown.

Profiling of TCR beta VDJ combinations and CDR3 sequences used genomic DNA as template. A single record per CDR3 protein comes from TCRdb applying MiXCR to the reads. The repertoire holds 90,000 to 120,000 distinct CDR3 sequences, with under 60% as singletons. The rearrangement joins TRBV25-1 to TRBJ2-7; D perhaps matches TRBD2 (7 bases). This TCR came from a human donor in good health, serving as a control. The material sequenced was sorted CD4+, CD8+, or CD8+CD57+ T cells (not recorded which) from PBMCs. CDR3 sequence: CASSGGGSVTDSYEQYF. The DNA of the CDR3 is TGTGCCAGCAGTGGGGGGGGCAGCGTGACCGACAGCTACGAGCAGTACTTC.